This T cell receptor (beta chain) was identified in a study of cytomegalovirus exposure and HLA in healthy donors. Findings of the study overall: A later examination showed that TCR association rates differed by HLA locus, with DRB1 most and HLA-C fewest. TCR beta V segments were, for the most part, productive about 87% or about 30% of the time in an earlier analysis.

Between the trimmed V and J ends, which lost 7 bases and 0 bases, there was a span of 15 bases. This CDR3 has 14 residues. CDR1 and CDR2 (germline): SQVTM, ANQGSEA. The PCR made use of 60 Vbeta and 13 Jbeta primers. Here immunoSEQ multiplex PCR was the method, and the copy in TCRdb shows in-frame clones only, minus some. The sample carries about 160,000 clones, less than 90% recorded once. With regard to this clone: Its antigen is not identified.

Sequencing input: PBMCs. The chain uses TRBV29-1 and TRBJ1-2; no clear D. This TCR was sampled from a man in his late teens or twenties in good health and CMV-seronegative. CDR3 amino acids: CSAESPVTNYGYTF. The CDR3 nucleotides read TGCAGCGCCGAGAGTCCTGTTACTAACTATGGCTACACCTTC.